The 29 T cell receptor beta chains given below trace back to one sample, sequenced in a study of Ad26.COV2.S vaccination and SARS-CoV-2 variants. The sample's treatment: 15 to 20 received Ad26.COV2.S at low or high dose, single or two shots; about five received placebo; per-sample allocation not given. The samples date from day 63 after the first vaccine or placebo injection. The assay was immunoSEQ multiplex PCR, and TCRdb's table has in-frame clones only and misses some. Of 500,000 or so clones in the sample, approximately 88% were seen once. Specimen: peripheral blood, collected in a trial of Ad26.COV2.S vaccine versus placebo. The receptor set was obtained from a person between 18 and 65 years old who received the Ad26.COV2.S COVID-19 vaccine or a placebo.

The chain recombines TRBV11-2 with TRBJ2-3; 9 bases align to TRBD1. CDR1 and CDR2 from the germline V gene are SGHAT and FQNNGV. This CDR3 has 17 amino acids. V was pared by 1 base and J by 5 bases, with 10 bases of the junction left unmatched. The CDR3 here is CASSLGIWGQGGDTQYF. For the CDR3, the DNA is TGTGCCAGCAGCTTAGGAATTTGGGGACAGGGTGGAGATACGCAGTATTTT.

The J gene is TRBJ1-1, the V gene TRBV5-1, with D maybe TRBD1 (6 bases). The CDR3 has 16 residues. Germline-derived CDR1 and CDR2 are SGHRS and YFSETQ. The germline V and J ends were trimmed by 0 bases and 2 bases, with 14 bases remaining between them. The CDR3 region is CASSLALGAKNTEAFF. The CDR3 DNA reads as TGCGCCAGCAGCTTGGCCTTGGGGGCAAAAAACACTGAAGCTTTCTTT.

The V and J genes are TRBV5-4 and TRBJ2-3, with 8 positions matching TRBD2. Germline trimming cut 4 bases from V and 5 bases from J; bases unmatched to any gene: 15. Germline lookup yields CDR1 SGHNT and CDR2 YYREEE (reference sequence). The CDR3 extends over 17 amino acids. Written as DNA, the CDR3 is TGTGCCAGCAGCCCGGGGCGGAGCGGGAGTGGGATAGATACGCAGTATTTT. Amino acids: CASSPGRSGSGIDTQYF. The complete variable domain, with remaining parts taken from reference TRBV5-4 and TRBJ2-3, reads ETGVTQSPTHLIKTRGQQVTLRCSSQSGHNTVSWYQQALGQGPQFIFQYYREEENGRGNFPPRFSGLQFPNYSSELNVNALELDDSALYLCASSPGRSGSGIDTQYFGPGTRLTVL.

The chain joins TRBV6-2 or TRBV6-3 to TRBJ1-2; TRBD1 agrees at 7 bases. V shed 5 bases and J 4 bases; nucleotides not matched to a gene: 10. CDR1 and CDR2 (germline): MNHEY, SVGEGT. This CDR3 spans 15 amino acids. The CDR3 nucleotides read TGTGCCAGCAGTGCACTCAGCGGGACAGCCTATGGCTACACCTTC. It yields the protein CASSALSGTAYGYTF.

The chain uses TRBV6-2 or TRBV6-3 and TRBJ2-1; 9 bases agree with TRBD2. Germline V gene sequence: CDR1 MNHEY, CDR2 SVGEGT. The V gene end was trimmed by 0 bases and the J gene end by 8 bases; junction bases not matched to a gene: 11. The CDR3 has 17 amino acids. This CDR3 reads CASSYSKGTSKGYEQFF. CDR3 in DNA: TGTGCCAGCAGTTACTCGAAAGGGACTAGCAAAGGCTATGAGCAGTTCTTC.

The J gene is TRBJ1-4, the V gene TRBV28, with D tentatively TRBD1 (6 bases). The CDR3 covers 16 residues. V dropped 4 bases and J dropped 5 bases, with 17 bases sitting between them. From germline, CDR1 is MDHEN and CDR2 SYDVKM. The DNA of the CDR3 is TGTGCCAGCAGTTCCCCCGGGGGCCAGGGAAATGAAAAACTGTTTTTT. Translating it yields CASSSPGGQGNEKLFF.

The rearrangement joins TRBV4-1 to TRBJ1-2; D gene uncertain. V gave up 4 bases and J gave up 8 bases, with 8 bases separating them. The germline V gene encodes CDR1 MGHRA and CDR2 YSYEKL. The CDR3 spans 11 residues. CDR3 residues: CASSRGGGYTF. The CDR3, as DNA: TGCGCCAGCAGCCGCGGCGGGGGCTACACCTTC.

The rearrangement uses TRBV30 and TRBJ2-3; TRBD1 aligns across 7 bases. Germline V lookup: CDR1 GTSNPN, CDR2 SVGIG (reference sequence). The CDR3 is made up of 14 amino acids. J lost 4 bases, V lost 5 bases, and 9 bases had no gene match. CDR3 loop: CAWGPGGRSDTQYF. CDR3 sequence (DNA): TGTGCCTGGGGCCCAGGGGGTAGGTCAGATACGCAGTATTTT.

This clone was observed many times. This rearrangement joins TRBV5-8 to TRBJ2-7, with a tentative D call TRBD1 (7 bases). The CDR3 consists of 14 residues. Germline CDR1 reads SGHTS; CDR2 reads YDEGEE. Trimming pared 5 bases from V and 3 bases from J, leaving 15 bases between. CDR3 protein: CASRPFQGGYEQYF. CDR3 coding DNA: TGTGCCAGCAGACCCTTCCAGGGGGGCTACGAGCAGTACTTC.

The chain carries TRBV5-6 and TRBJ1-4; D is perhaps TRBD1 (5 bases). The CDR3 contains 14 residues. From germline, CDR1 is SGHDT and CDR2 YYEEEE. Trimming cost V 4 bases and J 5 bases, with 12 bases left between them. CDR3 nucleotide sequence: TGTGCCAGCAGCCCTAAAGGGGACAATGAAAAACTGTTTTTT. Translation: CASSPKGDNEKLFF.

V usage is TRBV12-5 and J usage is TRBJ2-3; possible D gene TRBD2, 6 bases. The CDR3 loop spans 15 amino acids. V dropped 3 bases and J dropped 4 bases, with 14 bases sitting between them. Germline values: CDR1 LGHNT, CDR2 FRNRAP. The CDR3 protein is CASGLREDKADTQYF. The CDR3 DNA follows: TGTGCTAGTGGTTTAAGGGAGGACAAGGCAGATACGCAGTATTTT.

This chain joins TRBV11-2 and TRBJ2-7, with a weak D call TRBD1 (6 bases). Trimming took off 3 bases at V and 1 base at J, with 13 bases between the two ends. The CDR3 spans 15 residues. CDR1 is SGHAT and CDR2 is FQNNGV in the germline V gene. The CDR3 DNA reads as TGTGCCAGCAGCTTGAGGGGGAGTAGGTCCTACGAGCAGTACTTC. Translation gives CASSLRGSRSYEQYF.

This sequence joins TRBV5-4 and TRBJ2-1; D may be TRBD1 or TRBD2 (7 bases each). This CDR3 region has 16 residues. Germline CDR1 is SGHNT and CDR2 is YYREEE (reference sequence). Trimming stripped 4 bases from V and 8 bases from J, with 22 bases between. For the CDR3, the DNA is TGTGCCAGCAGCGTGAGCGGTAGTGGGAGGGGGCATGAGCAGTTCTTC. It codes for CASSVSGSGRGHEQFF.

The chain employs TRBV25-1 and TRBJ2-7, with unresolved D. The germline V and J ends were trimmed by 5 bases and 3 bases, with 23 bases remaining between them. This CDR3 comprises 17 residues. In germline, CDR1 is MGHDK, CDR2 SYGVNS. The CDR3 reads CASSRHPPGGLYYEQYF. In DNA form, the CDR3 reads TGTGCCAGCAGTCGCCATCCCCCGGGTGGGTTGTACTACGAGCAGTACTTC.

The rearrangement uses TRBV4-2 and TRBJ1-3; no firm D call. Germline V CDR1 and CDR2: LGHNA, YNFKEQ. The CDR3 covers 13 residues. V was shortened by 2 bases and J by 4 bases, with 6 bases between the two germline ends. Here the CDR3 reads CASSQQLGNTIYF. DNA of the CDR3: TGTGCCAGCAGCCAACAGTTGGGAAACACCATATATTTT.

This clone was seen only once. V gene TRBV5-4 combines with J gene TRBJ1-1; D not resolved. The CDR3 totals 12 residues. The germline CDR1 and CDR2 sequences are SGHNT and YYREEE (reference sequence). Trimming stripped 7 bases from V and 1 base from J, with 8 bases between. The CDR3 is CASSSRNTEAFF. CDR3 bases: TGTGCCAGCTCATCGAGGAACACTGAAGCTTTCTTT.

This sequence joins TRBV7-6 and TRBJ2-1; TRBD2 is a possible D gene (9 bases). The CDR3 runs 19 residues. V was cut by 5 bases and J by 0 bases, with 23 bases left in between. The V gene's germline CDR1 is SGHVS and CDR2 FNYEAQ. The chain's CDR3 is CASSHRTGLSGSSYNEQFF. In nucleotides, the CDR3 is TGTGCCAGCAGCCATAGGACAGGGCTTAGCGGGAGCTCCTACAATGAGCAGTTCTTC.

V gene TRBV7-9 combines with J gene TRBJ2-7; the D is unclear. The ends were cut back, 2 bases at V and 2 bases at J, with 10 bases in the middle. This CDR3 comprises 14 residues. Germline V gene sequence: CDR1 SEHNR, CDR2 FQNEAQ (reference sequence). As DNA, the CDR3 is TGTGCCAGCAGCTTAAGTGGGTCAGCCTACGAGCAGTACTTC. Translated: CASSLSGSAYEQYF.

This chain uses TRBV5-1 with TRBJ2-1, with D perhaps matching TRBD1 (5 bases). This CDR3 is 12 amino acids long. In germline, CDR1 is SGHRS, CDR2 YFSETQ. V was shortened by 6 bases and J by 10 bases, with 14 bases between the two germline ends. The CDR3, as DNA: TGCGCCAGCACCCTGCAGTGGACAGAGCAGTTCTTC. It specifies CASTLQWTEQFF.

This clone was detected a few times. CDR3 bases: TGTGCCAGCAGCCAAGGACGGGTATATGGCTACACCTTC. Amino acid sequence: CASSQGRVYGYTF. This chain connects TRBV14 to TRBJ1-2; no clear D. Germline V gene lookup returns CDR1 SGHDN and CDR2 FVKESK. The CDR3 has 13 amino acids. V dropped 1 base and J dropped 5 bases, with 8 bases sitting between them.

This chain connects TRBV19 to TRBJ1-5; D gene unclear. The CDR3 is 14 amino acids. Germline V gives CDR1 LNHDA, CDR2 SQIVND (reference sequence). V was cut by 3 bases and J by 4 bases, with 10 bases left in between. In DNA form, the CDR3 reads TGTGCCAGTAGTATCGGAGACCGAAATCAGCCCCAGCATTTT. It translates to CASSIGDRNQPQHF.

The CDR3 loop is CASSLFPSGLAGTSYEQYF. As DNA, the CDR3 is TGTGCCAGCAGCTTGTTCCCCTCAGGACTAGCGGGAACTTCTTACGAGCAGTACTTC. The V gene is TRBV5-5, the J gene TRBJ2-7, with TRBD2 matching 12 bases. Looked up from germline, CDR1 is SGHKS and CDR2 is YYEKEE (reference sequence). The CDR3 is 19 amino acids. V trimming: 1 base; J trimming: 4 bases; junction bases outside the gene matches: 15.

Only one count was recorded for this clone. The CDR3 is CASSEAPNWEQYF. DNA for the CDR3: TGTGCCAGCAGTGAAGCGCCTAACTGGGAGCAGTACTTC. This rearrangement joins TRBV6-1 to TRBJ2-7; no firm D call. V was shortened by 0 bases and J by 7 bases, with 10 bases between the two germline ends. This CDR3 contains 13 residues. Germline-derived CDR1 and CDR2 are MNHNS and SASEGT.

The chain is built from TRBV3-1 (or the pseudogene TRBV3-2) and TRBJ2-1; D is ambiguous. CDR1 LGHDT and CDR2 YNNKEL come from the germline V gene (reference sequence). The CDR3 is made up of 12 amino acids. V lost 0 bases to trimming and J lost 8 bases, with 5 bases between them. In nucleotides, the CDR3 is TGTGCCAGCAGCCAAGATTGGTATGAGCAGTTCTTC. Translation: CASSQDWYEQFF.

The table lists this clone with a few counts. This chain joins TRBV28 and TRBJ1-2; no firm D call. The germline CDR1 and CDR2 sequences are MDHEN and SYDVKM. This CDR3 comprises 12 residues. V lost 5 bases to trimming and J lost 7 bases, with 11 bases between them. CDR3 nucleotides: TGTGCCAGCAGTCCTTCTATGAGTGGCTACACCTTC. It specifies CASSPSMSGYTF.

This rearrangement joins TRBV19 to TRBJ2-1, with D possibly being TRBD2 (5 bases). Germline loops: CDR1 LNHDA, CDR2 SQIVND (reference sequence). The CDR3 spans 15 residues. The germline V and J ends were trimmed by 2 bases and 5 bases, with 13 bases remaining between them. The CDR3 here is CASSIIWRTDNEQFF. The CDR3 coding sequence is TGTGCCAGTAGTATAATTTGGAGGACGGACAATGAGCAGTTCTTC.

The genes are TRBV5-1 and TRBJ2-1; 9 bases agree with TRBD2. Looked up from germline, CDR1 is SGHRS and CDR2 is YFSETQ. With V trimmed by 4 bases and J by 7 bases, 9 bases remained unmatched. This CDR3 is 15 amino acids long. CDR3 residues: CASSGLASGGNEQFF. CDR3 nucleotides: TGCGCCAGCAGCGGACTAGCGAGTGGAGGGAATGAGCAGTTCTTC.

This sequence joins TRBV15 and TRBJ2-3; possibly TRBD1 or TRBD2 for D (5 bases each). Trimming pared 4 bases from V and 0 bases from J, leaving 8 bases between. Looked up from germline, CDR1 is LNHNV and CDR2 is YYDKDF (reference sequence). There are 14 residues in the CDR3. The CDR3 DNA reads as TGTGCCACCAGCACGGGACCCAGCACAGATACGCAGTATTTT. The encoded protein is CATSTGPSTDTQYF.

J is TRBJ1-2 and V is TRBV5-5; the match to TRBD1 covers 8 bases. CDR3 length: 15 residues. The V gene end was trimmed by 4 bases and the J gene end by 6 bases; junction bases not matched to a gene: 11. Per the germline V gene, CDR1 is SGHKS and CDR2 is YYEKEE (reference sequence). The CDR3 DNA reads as TGTGCCAGCAGCCCACTCGGACAGGGCGCGGATGGCTACACCTTC. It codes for CASSPLGQGADGYTF.